This T cell receptor beta chain is drawn from a study of PD-1 blockade in classical Hodgkin lymphoma. Exposure to brentuximab vedotin varied, and each patient had relapsed following autologous stem cell transplantation. The assay was immunoSEQ multiplex PCR, and TCRdb's table has in-frame clones only and misses some. The sample includes under 75,000 clones, 88% of them seen just once. Germline CDR1 is SGHRS and CDR2 is YFSETQ. The CDR3 length is 14 residues. Trimming removed 2 bases at V and 4 bases at J, with 12 bases between. On this clone itself: Its antigen is currently unknown.

Overall study findings and caveats: The study reported lower baseline TCR diversity in newly diagnosed patients than in healthy donors. CD4+ TCR diversity climbed significantly by C4D1, unlike CD8+ TCR diversity.

The TCR comes from a human donor with classical Hodgkin lymphoma. This chain links TRBV5-1 with TRBJ1-2; TRBD1 is a possible D gene (5 bases). The material was peripheral blood mononuclear cells (PBMCs), obtained before the second cycle of nivolumab. CDR3 loop: CASSLPSGAYGYTF. In DNA form, the CDR3 reads TGCGCCAGCAGCTTACCCAGTGGGGCCTATGGCTACACCTTC.